These 16 T cell receptor beta chains came from one sample sequenced in a study of blood T cell repertoires in COVID-19 (dated by TCRdb to the early 2020s). The library was produced with the immunoSEQ multiplex PCR assay. The table comes from immuneACCESS by way of TCRdb, which keeps in-frame sequences with V and J called. Part of the clones is missing from these tables; in studies checked, under half for an unresolved V gene and the rest for unknown reasons. Counted in this sample were about 250,000 clones; 80% to 90% of them appeared once. In total, the top ten clones hold about 4.3% of the sample. The sequenced material came from PBMCs or T cells enriched from blood (not recorded which). The source of these receptors is a woman aged 30 to 39 who had recovered from COVID-19.

This sequence joins TRBV5-1 and TRBJ2-1, with 9 bases lining up with TRBD1. Germline CDR1 reads SGHRS; CDR2 reads YFSETQ. The CDR3 has 14 amino acids. With 0 bases clipped from V and 8 bases from J, the junction kept 3 bases outside the gene matches. The CDR3: CASSLGQGVDEQFF. DNA for the CDR3: TGCGCCAGCAGCTTGGGACAGGGGGTGGATGAGCAGTTCTTC.

This chain connects TRBV28 to TRBJ2-7, with 7 bases fitting TRBD1. The ends lost 6 bases at V and 4 bases at J; junction bases unmatched: 9. The germline CDR1 and CDR2 sequences are MDHEN and SYDVKM. The CDR3 contains 14 residues. As DNA, the CDR3 is TGTGCCAGCAGAAAGACAGGGTTGGTTTACGAGCAGTACTTC. Its translation: CASRKTGLVYEQYF.

The chain is built from TRBV6-5 and TRBJ1-4; the D is unclear. The CDR3 is 14 amino acids. V lost 3 bases and J 3 bases, leaving 8 bases between the germline ends. Germline CDR1 MNHEY, CDR2 SVGAGI. DNA of the CDR3: TGTGCCAGCAGTTATCGGGATGCTAATGAAAAACTGTTTTTT. As protein: CASSYRDANEKLFF.

The chain links TRBV7-6 to TRBJ1-4; D ambiguous. The germline V and J ends were trimmed by 1 base and 0 bases, with 15 bases remaining between them. From germline, CDR1 is SGHVS and CDR2 FNYEAQ. The CDR3 is 18 residues long. CDR3 sequence (DNA): TGTGCCAGCAGCTTAGAAAGGGAGGGAGGAGCAACTAATGAAAAACTGTTTTTT. Protein: CASSLEREGGATNEKLFF.

Written as DNA, the CDR3 is TGTGCCAGCAGCCAGGGGACAGGGGGGACTAACTATGGCTACACCTTC. This codes for CASSQGTGGTNYGYTF. The gene calls are TRBV4-2 and TRBJ1-2, with 11 bases fitting TRBD1. V lost 3 bases to trimming and J lost 0 bases; unmatched junction nucleotides: 3. CDR1 and CDR2 (germline): LGHNA, YNFKEQ. The CDR3 has 16 residues.

The V and J genes are TRBV5-1 and TRBJ1-3; D is uncertain. The CDR3 consists of 12 residues. V dropped 2 bases and J dropped 9 bases, with 9 bases sitting between them. Per the germline V gene, CDR1 is SGHRS and CDR2 is YFSETQ. CDR3 protein: CASSFETATIYF. For the CDR3, the DNA is TGCGCCAGCAGCTTCGAGACTGCCACCATATATTTT.

The chain carries TRBV28 and TRBJ1-3; D is perhaps TRBD1 (6 bases). V lost 4 bases and J 0 bases, leaving 10 bases between the germline ends. CDR1 MDHEN and CDR2 SYDVKM come from the germline V gene. This CDR3 contains 15 residues. The CDR3 here is CASSSGQHSGNTIYF. The DNA of the CDR3 is TGTGCCAGCAGTTCCGGACAGCACTCTGGAAACACCATATATTTT. Complete variable domain (other parts from reference TRBV28 and TRBJ1-3): DVKVTQSSRYLVKRTGEKVFLECVQDMDHENMFWYRQDPGLGLRLIYFSYDVKMKEKGDIPEGYSVSREKKERFSLILESASTNQTSMYLCASSSGQHSGNTIYFGEGSWLTVV.

The table lists this clone with a few counts. The chain has TRBV18 and TRBJ1-4, with D hard to call. Trimming took off 3 bases at V and 2 bases at J, with 16 bases between the two ends. Germline values: CDR1 KGHSH, CDR2 LQKENI. This CDR3 spans 17 amino acids. Here the CDR3 reads CASSPPWEGPTNEKLFF. CDR3 bases: TGTGCCAGCTCACCTCCCTGGGAGGGCCCGACTAATGAAAAACTGTTTTTT. Full variable domain (remainder filled in from reference TRBV18 and TRBJ1-4): NAGVMQNPRHLVRRRGQEARLRCSPMKGHSHVYWYRQLPEEGLKFMVYLQKENIIDESGMPKERFSAEFPKEGPSILRIQQVVRGDSAAYFCASSPPWEGPTNEKLFFGSGTQLSVL.

The V and J genes are TRBV7-8 and TRBJ1-6; 8 nucleotides align to TRBD1. Germline trimming cut 5 bases from V and 6 bases from J; bases unmatched to any gene: 3. The CDR3 is 14 amino acids. The germline CDR1 and CDR2 sequences are SGHVS and FQNEAQ. CDR3 nucleotide sequence: TGTGCCAGCAGCGCCGGACAGGGTAATTCACCCCTCCACTTT. It codes for CASSAGQGNSPLHF.

Only one count was recorded for this clone. This chain connects TRBV6-6 to TRBJ1-6; perhaps TRBD1 as D (5 bases). Germline V CDR1 and CDR2: MNHNY, SVGAGI (reference sequence). The CDR3 sequence is 13 residues long. Trimming pared 5 bases from V and 8 bases from J, leaving 10 bases between. The DNA of the CDR3 is TGTGCCAGCAGTCCCCGGGGGGATTCACCCCTCCACTTT. Translating gives CASSPRGDSPLHF.

The chain links TRBV7-6 to TRBJ1-4, with 8 positions matching TRBD1. In germline, CDR1 is SGHVS, CDR2 FNYEAQ. The junction had 8 bases not matched to a gene; V was cut back by 4 bases and J by 10 bases. The CDR3 has 14 amino acids. Here the CDR3 DNA reads TGTGCCAGCAGCTCTCCATCACAGGGGGTAAAACTGTTTTTT. Translation: CASSSPSQGVKLFF.

The CDR3 bases are TGTGCCAGCAGCTTAGCCTGGACAGGCTACGAGCAGTACTTC. Translation gives CASSLAWTGYEQYF. This rearrangement joins TRBV7-2 to TRBJ2-7; 7 positions match TRBD1. Trimming cost V 0 bases and J 3 bases; bases outside gene matches: 2. The CDR3 has 14 amino acids. CDR1 and CDR2 from the germline V gene are SGHTA and FQGNSA.

The CDR3 DNA is TGTGCCAGCTCACCAGAGGAGGCAACTAATGAAAAACTGTTTTTT. It specifies CASSPEEATNEKLFF. The rearrangement uses TRBV18 and TRBJ1-4; no clear D. Germline CDR1 is KGHSH and CDR2 is LQKENI. There are 15 residues in the CDR3. The ends were cut back, 2 bases at V and 0 bases at J, with 7 bases in the middle.

J is TRBJ1-2 and V is TRBV7-9; TRBD1 matches 9 bases. In germline, CDR1 is SEHNR, CDR2 FQNEAQ (reference sequence). V shed 0 bases, J shed 5 bases, and the junction held 10 bases outside the gene matches. The CDR3 extends over 17 amino acids. The CDR3 sequence is CASSLAPLLDRGYGYTF. The CDR3 nucleotides read TGTGCCAGCAGCTTAGCCCCACTCCTGGACAGGGGATATGGCTACACCTTC.

The rearrangement uses TRBV11-2 and TRBJ1-1; possible D gene TRBD1, 5 bases. Germline assignment: CDR1 SGHAT and CDR2 FQNNGV. The ends were cut back, 1 base at V and 2 bases at J, with 11 bases in the middle. The CDR3 is 15 residues long. The CDR3 region is CASSLAGNGNTEAFF. The CDR3 DNA sequence: TGTGCCAGCAGCTTAGCAGGGAATGGTAACACTGAAGCTTTCTTT.

V gene TRBV5-6 combines with J gene TRBJ2-2, with a tentative D call TRBD1 (6 bases). Germline V gene data show CDR1 as SGHDT and CDR2 as YYEEEE. Trimming removed 4 bases from V and 7 bases from J, with 20 bases in between. CDR3 length equals 16 residues. The CDR3 DNA is TGTGCCAGCAGCCTTACAGGGCACTCCACTGGCGGGGAGCTGTTTTTT. It translates to CASSLTGHSTGGELFF.